This T cell receptor (beta chain) derives from a study of T cells expressing NK-cell markers. Study information: All TCR beta repertoires analysed originated from sorted CD3+CD56+NKG2C+, CD3+CD56+NKG2C- and CD3+CD56-NKG2C+ T cells.

TCRdb derives one entry per CDR3 protein from the 5' RACE reads, leaving out DNA. The repertoire table contains about 460,000 distinct CDR3 sequences. The CDR3 spans 14 residues. The V gene's germline CDR1 is SGDLS and CDR2 YYNGEE. The sequence was obtained from a woman aged 50 to 65 in good health. The sample comprised blood T cells: a sorted CD56 or NKG2C T cell subset, CD4+ or CD8+ T cells, or bulk PBMC T cells (not recorded which). The gene calls are TRBV9 and TRBJ2-2; without DNA, the TCRdb call of TRBD2 cannot be checked. The chain's CDR3 is CASSVGGSVGELFF.